The clone carrying this T cell receptor (beta chain) came up a few times. CDR1 and CDR2 (germline): MGHRA, YSYEKL. The CDR3 runs 14 residues. V was trimmed by 1 base and J by 0 bases, leaving 6 bases between them. This sample was taken from a study of CD8+ T cells in alopecia areata. At the level of the study: Treatment comprised oral tofacitinib, 5 to 10 mg twice daily, in treated patients.

RNA was isolated and reverse transcribed to cDNA, the sequencing template. Using immunoSEQ multiplex PCR, the repertoire was profiled, and TCRdb retains in-frame clones only, with some absent. Among 140,000 to 150,000 clones listed, 80% to 90% were seen once. Material: CD8+ T cells sorted from blood, obtained at week 0. The sequence was collected from a human donor with alopecia areata. The gene calls are TRBV4-1 and TRBJ2-5; D remains ambiguous. CDR3 loop: CASSQGRNQETQYF. CDR3 in DNA: TGCGCCAGCAGCCAAGGGCGGAACCAAGAGACCCAGTACTTC.